This T cell receptor beta chain was sequenced for a study of human T cells and chemical hapten exposure. Looking at the study overall: Slight differences in pooled library volume were the main source of varying TCR yields across samples. General study results and limits: Among TCRs, those above 1 in 1000 frequency were unaffected by DPC sensitization.

This clonotype was counted ten times or more. Its antigen is not known. Each cDNA molecule in the library carried unique molecular identifiers. MiXCR, run by TCRdb on the RACE reads, gives a single entry per CDR3 protein. This table has 30,000 to 40,000 distinct CDR3 sequences, roughly 5% appearing once. Time point meaning: healthy volunteer bleed at 6 weeks. Total RNA was isolated from unfractionated whole blood. Germline V lookup: CDR1 SGHAT, CDR2 FQDESV (reference sequence). The CDR3 runs to 16 residues. V gave up 6 bases and J gave up 2 bases; unmatched junction bases: 13. This sequence was found in a human donor in good health. Some clones in this sample may be carry-over from other donors' samples. The J gene is TRBJ2-7, the V gene TRBV11-1; TRBD2 agrees at 7 bases. The material sequenced was whole blood. CDR3 bases: TGTGCCAGCAGTAGCGCTAGCGGCCTCACAACCTACGAGCAGTACTTC. Protein sequence: CASSSASGLTTYEQYF.